This T cell receptor beta chain was retrieved from a study of T cell changes during pregnancy in multiple sclerosis. Trimming removed 5 bases from V and 6 bases from J, with 13 bases in between. Germline CDR1 and CDR2: SGHTA and FQGNSA. The CDR3 runs to 14 residues. Libraries were prepared by immunoSEQ multiplex PCR; TCRdb keeps only in-frame clonotypes and omits some of them. This table has fewer than 50,000 clones, roughly nine tenths appearing once. This chain links TRBV7-2 with TRBJ2-2, with D perhaps TRBD2 (6 bases). The sequence came from a female donor with multiple sclerosis, enrolled in a pregnancy study. The sequencing here drew on CD4+ T cells from peripheral blood mononuclear cells, taken in the first trimester of pregnancy. CDR3 in amino acids: CASSPPPGAGELFF. The CDR3 coding sequence is TGTGCCAGCAGCCCGCCCCCGGGGGCCGGGGAGCTGTTTTTT.